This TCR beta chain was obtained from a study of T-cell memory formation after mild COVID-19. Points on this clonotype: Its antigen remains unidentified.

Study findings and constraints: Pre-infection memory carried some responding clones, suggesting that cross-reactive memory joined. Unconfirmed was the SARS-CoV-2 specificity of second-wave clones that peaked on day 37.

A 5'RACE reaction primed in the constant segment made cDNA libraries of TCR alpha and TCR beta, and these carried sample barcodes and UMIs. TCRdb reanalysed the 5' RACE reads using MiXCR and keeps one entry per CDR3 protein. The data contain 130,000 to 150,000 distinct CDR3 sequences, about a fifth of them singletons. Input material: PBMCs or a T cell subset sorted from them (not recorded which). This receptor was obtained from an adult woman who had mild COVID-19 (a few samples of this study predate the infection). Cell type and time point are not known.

Here the CDR3 DNA reads TGTGCCAGCAGTCCCCCCGGGGTCCGATATGGCTACACCTTC. Translating gives CASSPPGVRYGYTF. The chain carries TRBV6-5 and TRBJ1-2; D is ambiguous. The CDR3 has 14 residues. Trimming cost V 5 bases and J 5 bases, with 15 bases left between them. Germline loops: CDR1 MNHEY, CDR2 SVGAGI.